A single sample is the source of the 26 T cell receptor beta chains below, sequenced in a study of blood T cell repertoires in COVID-19. Here immunoSEQ multiplex PCR was the method, and the copy in TCRdb shows in-frame clones only, minus some. The profile shows over 100,000 clones, 80% to 90% of them singletons. What was sequenced was peripheral blood. Receptors originate from a man aged 60 to 69 with COVID-19, enrolled during active disease.

In its sample, this clone was seen once. The chain combines TRBV11-2 with TRBJ2-2, with D perhaps TRBD1 (7 bases). This CDR3 comprises 18 residues. CDR1 and CDR2 from the germline V gene are SGHAT and FQNNGV. The V gene lost 6 bases and the J gene lost 6 bases, with 26 bases spanning the gap. As DNA, the CDR3 is TGTGCCAGCAGTCTTATTGGAGGGGGAGTACAGGGGCCCGGGGAGCTGTTTTTT. This gives the protein CASSLIGGGVQGPGELFF. The full variable domain, in which reference TRBV11-2 and TRBJ2-2 provide the parts outside the CDR3, is EAGVAQSPRYKIIEKRQSVAFWCNPISGHATLYWYQQILGQGPKLLIQFQNNGVVDDSQLPKDRFSAERLKGVDSTLKIQPAKLEDSAVYLCASSLIGGGVQGPGELFFGEGSRLTVL.

V and J are TRBV9 and TRBJ1-5, with a weak D call TRBD1 (5 bases). This CDR3 comprises 14 residues. Germline assignment: CDR1 SGDLS and CDR2 YYNGEE. Between the trimmed V and J ends, which lost 9 bases and 2 bases, there was a span of 15 bases. The CDR3 loop reads CATWQGRGNQPQHF. The CDR3 nucleotides are TGTGCCACCTGGCAGGGCAGGGGCAATCAGCCCCAGCATTTT. The full variable domain, in which reference TRBV9 and TRBJ1-5 provide the parts outside the CDR3, is DSGVTQTPKHLITATGQRVTLRCSPRSGDLSVYWYQQSLDQGLQFLIQYYNGEERAKGNILERFSAQQFPDLHSELNLSSLELGDSALYFCATWQGRGNQPQHFGDGTRLSIL.

This clone was found once. This chain uses TRBV3-1 (or the pseudogene TRBV3-2) with TRBJ1-3; D might be TRBD1 (5 bases). The CDR3 loop spans 11 amino acids. CDR1 is LGHDT, CDR2 YNNKEL, per germline (reference sequence). Trimming removed 9 bases from V and 8 bases from J, with 11 bases in between. The CDR3 loop reads CARHIGDTIYF. The CDR3 region has the DNA TGTGCCAGGCATATAGGGGACACCATATATTTT.

The rearrangement links TRBV6-6 to TRBJ1-2, with D unclear. The CDR3 length is 12 residues. Trimming removed 2 bases from V and 6 bases from J, with 7 bases in between. The V gene's germline CDR1 is MNHNY and CDR2 SVGAGI (reference sequence). The CDR3 loop is CASSYNSDGYTF. DNA for the CDR3: TGTGCCAGCAGTTACAACTCGGATGGCTACACCTTC.

The J gene is TRBJ1-5, the V gene TRBV30; 7 bases align to TRBD1. CDR3 size: 15 residues. The V gene end was trimmed by 2 bases and the J gene end by 2 bases; junction bases not matched to a gene: 6. Germline CDR1 reads GTSNPN; CDR2 reads SVGIG (reference sequence). The CDR3 region is CAWSRRGLGNQPQHF. For the CDR3, the DNA is TGTGCCTGGAGTCGGAGGGGGCTGGGCAATCAGCCCCAGCATTTT.

The chain is built from TRBV3-1 (or the pseudogene TRBV3-2) and TRBJ1-2, with a possible D match to TRBD1 (6 bases). This CDR3 has 13 amino acids. The germline V and J ends were trimmed by 1 base and 8 bases, with 11 bases remaining between them. Germline lookup yields CDR1 LGHDT and CDR2 YNNKEL (reference sequence). The CDR3, as DNA: TGTGCCAGCAGCCAAGCCCCTCAGGGGGGCTACACCTTC. It yields the protein CASSQAPQGGYTF.

This clone was detected only a few times. The chain recombines TRBV7-3 with TRBJ1-2; tentative D call: TRBD1 (5 bases). This CDR3 comprises 13 residues. Germline V gene data show CDR1 as SGHTA and CDR2 as FQGTGA. The V gene lost 6 bases and the J gene lost 6 bases, with 14 bases spanning the gap. CDR3 coding DNA: TGTGCCAGCAGTGGGGCGCGGGGAGATGGCTACACCTTC. Protein product: CASSGARGDGYTF.

CDR3 DNA: TGCGCCAGCAGTGAGTCGGGAGTTTCCGAGCAGTACTTC. Protein sequence: CASSESGVSEQYF. The chain employs TRBV10-1 and TRBJ2-7; D is perhaps TRBD2 (5 bases). V was pared by 0 bases and J by 6 bases, with 9 bases between. This CDR3 comprises 13 residues. The germline gives CDR1 WNHNN, CDR2 SYGVQD (reference sequence).

V is TRBV7-9 and J is TRBJ1-5; D is perhaps TRBD1 (5 bases). Trimming removed 5 bases from V and 4 bases from J, with 18 bases in between. CDR3 length equals 16 residues. Germline loops: CDR1 SEHNR, CDR2 FQNEAQ (reference sequence). The CDR3 loop reads CASSLLARQSNQPQHF. In nucleotides, the CDR3 is TGTGCCAGCAGCCTCCTAGCGAGACAGTCAAATCAGCCCCAGCATTTT.

The chain carries TRBV7-2 and TRBJ1-2; possibly TRBD1 for D (5 bases). Germline CDR1 is SGHTA and CDR2 is FQGNSA. V lost 4 bases and J 4 bases, leaving 13 bases between the germline ends. There are 14 residues in the CDR3. The CDR3 nucleotides read TGTGCCAGCAGCTACCGAACAGACAGCTATGGCTACACCTTC. Translating it yields CASSYRTDSYGYTF.

The V gene is TRBV5-4, the J gene TRBJ1-2, with 7 bases aligning to TRBD1. Per the germline V gene, CDR1 is SGHNT and CDR2 is YYREEE (reference sequence). With V trimmed by 2 bases and J by 8 bases, 12 bases remained unmatched. The CDR3 length is 15 residues. The CDR3 here is CASSFQGQAFRGYTF. Here the CDR3 DNA reads TGTGCCAGCAGCTTCCAAGGACAGGCCTTTAGGGGCTACACCTTC.

As regards this clone: At the DNA level, this CDR3 is encoded by other sequences in the same sample as well. The chain is built from TRBV18 and TRBJ1-1; D remains ambiguous. The ends were cut back, 3 bases at V and 2 bases at J, with 7 bases in the middle. The germline V gene encodes CDR1 KGHSH and CDR2 LQKENI. This CDR3 is 13 amino acids long. The CDR3 coding sequence is TGTGCCAGCTCACCGAAGCAAAACACTGAAGCTTTCTTT. Protein product: CASSPKQNTEAFF.

The chain employs TRBV11-3 and TRBJ2-1, with 15 positions matching TRBD2. From germline, CDR1 is SGHNT and CDR2 YENEEA. CDR3 size: 16 residues. With V trimmed by 5 bases and J by 5 bases, 4 bases remained unmatched. CDR3 bases: TGTGCCAGCAGCACTCGGACTAGCGGGGGGGACAATGAGCAGTTCTTC. It is translated as CASSTRTSGGDNEQFF.

The chain couples TRBV7-9 to TRBJ2-5, with 8 bases aligning to TRBD1. In germline, CDR1 is SEHNR, CDR2 FQNEAQ (reference sequence). The length of the CDR3 is 14 residues. V gave up 7 bases and J gave up 5 bases; unmatched junction bases: 9. The CDR3: CASTPKNRGETQYF. The CDR3 bases are TGTGCCAGCACACCCAAGAACAGGGGGGAGACCCAGTACTTC. Supplemented by reference TRBV7-9 and TRBJ2-5, the full variable domain reads DTGVSQNPRHKITKRGQNVTFRCDPISEHNRLYWYRQTLGQGPEFLTYFQNEAQLEKSRLLSDRFSAERPKGSFSTLEIQRTEQGDSAMYLCASTPKNRGETQYFGPGTRLLVL.

The table lists this clone with a count of one. The chain joins TRBV12-3 or TRBV12-4 to TRBJ2-5; D is unresolved. V lost 2 bases to trimming and J lost 2 bases, with 6 bases between them. This CDR3 comprises 13 residues. This CDR3 is CASSLLEQETQYF. The CDR3 DNA follows: TGTGCCAGCAGTTTACTAGAACAAGAGACCCAGTACTTC.

The chain employs TRBV14 and TRBJ1-2, with D uncertain. The CDR3 is made up of 17 amino acids. With 1 base removed from V and 0 bases from J, the gap between germline ends came to 15 bases. Germline loops: CDR1 SGHDN, CDR2 FVKESK. The CDR3: CASSQGRSPGANYGYTF. DNA for the CDR3: TGTGCCAGCAGCCAAGGGAGGTCGCCGGGAGCTAACTATGGCTACACCTTC.

The CDR3 DNA follows: TGTGCCAGCAGCTTGGGACAGGGGGGTTACTATGGCTACACCTTC. Residues: CASSLGQGGYYGYTF. The rearrangement joins TRBV5-4 to TRBJ1-2; TRBD1 aligns across 9 bases. V was pared by 0 bases and J by 3 bases, with 3 bases of the junction left unmatched. The CDR3 contains 15 residues. CDR1 is SGHNT and CDR2 is YYREEE in the germline V gene (reference sequence). The full variable domain, its missing parts supplied by reference TRBV5-4 and TRBJ1-2, is ETGVTQSPTHLIKTRGQQVTLRCSSQSGHNTVSWYQQALGQGPQFIFQYYREEENGRGNFPPRFSGLQFPNYSSELNVNALELDDSALYLCASSLGQGGYYGYTFGSGTRLTVV.

The gene calls are TRBV18 and TRBJ2-1; 9 bases are shared with TRBD1. The CDR3 sequence is 13 residues long. Losses at the gene ends were 6 bases for V and 10 bases for J; bases not matched to a gene: 7. Germline-derived CDR1 and CDR2 are KGHSH and LQKENI. CDR3 in DNA: TGTGCCAGCTCTCAAGGACAGGGGCGAGAGCAGTTCTTC. Its translation is CASSQGQGREQFF. The full variable domain, rest sourced from reference TRBV18 and TRBJ2-1, is NAGVMQNPRHLVRRRGQEARLRCSPMKGHSHVYWYRQLPEEGLKFMVYLQKENIIDESGMPKERFSAEFPKEGPSILRIQQVVRGDSAAYFCASSQGQGREQFFGPGTRLTVL.

The V call is TRBV9, the J call TRBJ2-2, with TRBD2 identical over 7 bases. CDR3 length equals 14 residues. V trimming: 0 bases; J trimming: 7 bases; junction bases outside the gene matches: 3. The germline V gene encodes CDR1 SGDLS and CDR2 YYNGEE. The CDR3 DNA reads as TGTGCCAGCAGCGTAGTCCTAGCGGACGGGGAGCTGTTTTTT. It specifies CASSVVLADGELFF.

The CDR3 here is CASSLQTGQGIVEQYF. The CDR3 nucleotides are TGTGCCAGCAGCTTACAAACAGGACAGGGAATCGTGGAGCAGTACTTC. This rearrangement joins TRBV7-8 to TRBJ2-7; 8 bases are shared with TRBD1. Trimming took 2 bases from V and 7 from J; bases not matched to a gene: 13. The CDR3 is made up of 16 amino acids. CDR1 and CDR2 (germline): SGHVS, FQNEAQ.

The J gene is TRBJ2-1, the V gene TRBV19, with 12 bases matching TRBD1. Germline V lookup: CDR1 LNHDA, CDR2 SQIVND (reference sequence). CDR3 length: 13 residues. The junction had 4 bases not matched to a gene; V was cut back by 11 bases and J by 5 bases. The CDR3 sequence is CACRDRGHNEQFF. CDR3 in DNA: TGTGCCTGCCGGGACAGGGGGCACAATGAGCAGTTCTTC. Variable domain in full (rest from reference TRBV19 and TRBJ2-1): DGGITQSPKYLFRKEGQNVTLSCEQNLNHDAMYWYRQDPGQGLRLIYYSQIVNDFQKGDIAEGYSVSREKKESFPLTVTSAQKNPTAFYLCACRDRGHNEQFFGPGTRLTVL.

The chain links TRBV19 to TRBJ2-6, with TRBD2 as a possible D gene (7 bases). Germline values: CDR1 LNHDA, CDR2 SQIVND (reference sequence). V was shortened by 0 bases and J by 2 bases, with 11 bases between the two germline ends. CDR3 length: 17 residues. The CDR3 nucleotides are TGTGCCAGTAGTATAGATCGAGGGGGGGCTGGGGCCAACGTCCTGACTTTC. Its protein is CASSIDRGGAGANVLTF.

V is TRBV6-5 and J is TRBJ1-4; 9 bases fit TRBD1. The CDR3 has 15 amino acids. Losses at the gene ends were 0 bases for V and 8 bases for J; bases not matched to a gene: 4. The germline gives CDR1 MNHEY, CDR2 SVGAGI. The CDR3 protein is CASSYSNRGQEKLFF. The CDR3 nucleotides are TGTGCCAGCAGTTACTCGAACAGGGGGCAAGAAAAACTGTTTTTT.

The gene calls are TRBV9 and TRBJ2-7; no definite D call. Looked up from germline, CDR1 is SGDLS and CDR2 is YYNGEE. The CDR3 runs 15 residues. With 4 bases removed from V and 5 bases from J, the gap between germline ends came to 19 bases. DNA for the CDR3: TGTGCCAGCAGCCCAATTCTATCAAGCGCGGACGAGCAGTACTTC. Encoded protein: CASSPILSSADEQYF.

V gene TRBV4-1 combines with J gene TRBJ1-5; TRBD1 agrees at 8 bases. Germline V CDR1 and CDR2: MGHRA, YSYEKL. J gave up 3 bases and V 5 bases, and 9 bases lay outside the gene matches. This CDR3 contains 16 residues. The CDR3 protein is CASSFLDRGPNQPQHF. CDR3 coding DNA: TGCGCCAGCAGCTTTCTCGACAGGGGACCCAATCAGCCCCAGCATTTT.

This clone is a singleton in its sample. The genes are TRBV5-5 and TRBJ2-7; possibly TRBD2 for D (5 bases). Per the germline V gene, CDR1 is SGHKS and CDR2 is YYEKEE (reference sequence). V lost 1 base, J lost 2 bases, and 13 bases lay in between. The CDR3 extends over 15 amino acids. The CDR3 DNA follows: TGTGCCAGCAGCTTGCGGACCCCCGGGGCCTACGAGCAGTACTTC. Protein product: CASSLRTPGAYEQYF.